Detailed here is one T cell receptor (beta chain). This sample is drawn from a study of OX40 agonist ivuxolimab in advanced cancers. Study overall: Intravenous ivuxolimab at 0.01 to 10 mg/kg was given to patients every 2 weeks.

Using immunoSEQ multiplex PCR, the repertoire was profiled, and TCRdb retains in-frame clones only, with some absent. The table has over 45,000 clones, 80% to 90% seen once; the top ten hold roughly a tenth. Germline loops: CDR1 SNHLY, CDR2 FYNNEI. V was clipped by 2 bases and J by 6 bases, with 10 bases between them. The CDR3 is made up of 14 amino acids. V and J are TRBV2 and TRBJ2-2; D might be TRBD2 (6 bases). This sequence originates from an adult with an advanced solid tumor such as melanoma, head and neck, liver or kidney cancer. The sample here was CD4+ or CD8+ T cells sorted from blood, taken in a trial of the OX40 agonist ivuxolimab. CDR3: CASSERRVAGELFF. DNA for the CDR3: TGTGCCAGCAGTGAAAGGAGGGTTGCCGGGGAGCTGTTTTTT.